A single T cell receptor (beta chain) is shown here with its context. Documented treatment: oral pan-JAK inhibitor, 5-10 mg twice daily. Following extraction, RNA underwent reverse transcription to cDNA, which served as the sequencing template. Assay used: immunoSEQ multiplex PCR; TCRdb lists only in-frame clones, some missing. The sample has 110,000 or so clones, 58% seen once. This entry comes from a study of CD8+ T cells in alopecia areata. The sample here was CD8+ T cells sorted from blood, taken at week 4, from a patient treated with tofacitinib. The clonotype originates from a human donor with alopecia areata.

The chain's CDR3 is CASSSRPGTEGETQYF. In nucleotides, the CDR3 is TGTGCCAGCAGTTCCCGCCCCGGGACTGAAGGGGAGACCCAGTACTTC. V is TRBV28 and J is TRBJ2-5, with TRBD2 as a possible D gene (6 bases). Trimming took 4 bases from V and 5 from J, leaving 20 bases between them. Germline V gene sequence: CDR1 MDHEN, CDR2 SYDVKM. The CDR3 extends over 16 amino acids.